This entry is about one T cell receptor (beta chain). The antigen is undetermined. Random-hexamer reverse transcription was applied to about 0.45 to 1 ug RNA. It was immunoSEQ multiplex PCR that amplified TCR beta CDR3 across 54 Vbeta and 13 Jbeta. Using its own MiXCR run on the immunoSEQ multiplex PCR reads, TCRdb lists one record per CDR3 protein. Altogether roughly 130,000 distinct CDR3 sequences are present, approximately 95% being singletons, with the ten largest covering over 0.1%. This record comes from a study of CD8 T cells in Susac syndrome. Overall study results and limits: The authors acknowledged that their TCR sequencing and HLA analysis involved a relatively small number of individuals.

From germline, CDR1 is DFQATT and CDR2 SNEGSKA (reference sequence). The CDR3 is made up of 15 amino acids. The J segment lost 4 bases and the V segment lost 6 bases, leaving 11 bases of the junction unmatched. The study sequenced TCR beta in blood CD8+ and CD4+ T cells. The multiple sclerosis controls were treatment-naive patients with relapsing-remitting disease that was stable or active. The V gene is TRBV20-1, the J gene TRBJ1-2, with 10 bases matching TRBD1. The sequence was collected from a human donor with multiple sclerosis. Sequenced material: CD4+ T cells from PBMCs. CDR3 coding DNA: TGCAGTGCCAGACAGGGGGCTACTGTAGGCTATGGCTACACCTTC. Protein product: CSARQGATVGYGYTF.